The next 25 T cell receptor beta chains were all read from a single sample in a study of identical twins. TCRdb reprocessed the 5' RACE reads with MiXCR, giving one entry per CDR3 protein. This repertoire shows roughly 250,000 distinct CDR3 sequences, 7.5% found once; its top ten account for less than 6.5%. In addition, the sample was reused for a study of yellow fever vaccine responses in identical twins.

The specimen sequenced was CD8+ T cells sorted from blood. These receptors were obtained from a woman aged 18 to 35 in good health.

This clonotype appeared many times. This sequence joins TRBV3-1 and TRBJ2-1; D is uncertain. Per germline, CDR1 LGHDT and CDR2 YNNKEL (reference sequence). CDR3 size: 15 residues. Trimming removed 4 bases at V and 5 bases at J, with 15 bases between. The CDR3 DNA reads TGTGCCAGCAGCCCCGTTGCCCAGGAAGACAATGAGCAGTTCTTC. This codes for CASSPVAQEDNEQFF.

This clonotype was found a few times. The CDR3 coding sequence is TGCGCCAGCAGCCATACAGGGAGGGGCAATGAGCAGTTCTTC. Translation: CASSHTGRGNEQFF. The rearrangement uses TRBV4-1 and TRBJ2-1; TRBD2 might be the D (7 bases). The CDR3 is made up of 14 amino acids. The germline V gene encodes CDR1 MGHRA and CDR2 YSYEKL. V lost 3 bases, J lost 6 bases, and 12 bases lay in between.

This clonotype was seen more than once but under ten times. The chain links TRBV11-3 to TRBJ2-1; a possible D gene is TRBD2 (6 bases). The CDR3 runs 14 residues. CDR1 SGHNT and CDR2 YENEEA come from the germline V gene. The ends were cut back, 5 bases at V and 7 bases at J, with 15 bases in the middle. CDR3: CASSAPGTENEQFF. CDR3 bases: TGTGCCAGCAGCGCCCCCGGGACTGAAAATGAGCAGTTCTTC.

In this sample, this clonotype turned up many times. This rearrangement joins TRBV3-1 to TRBJ2-3; 8 positions agree with TRBD2. In germline, CDR1 is LGHDT, CDR2 YNNKEL (reference sequence). The junction had 2 bases not matched to a gene; V was cut back by 2 bases and J by 1 base. This CDR3 contains 15 residues. The CDR3 loop is CASSQTLAGTDTQYF. In DNA, the CDR3 is TGTGCCAGCAGCCAAACACTAGCGGGCACAGATACGCAGTATTTT.

This clonotype was detected only a few times. The V gene is TRBV20-1, the J gene TRBJ2-1, with 9 positions matching TRBD2. The CDR3 is made up of 15 amino acids. Germline CDR1 and CDR2: DFQATT and SNEGSKA (reference sequence). Trimming took 6 bases from V and 8 from J; bases not matched to a gene: 14. The CDR3: CSAAGDSGSYDEQFF. The CDR3 region has the DNA TGCAGTGCCGCGGGGGATAGCGGGAGTTACGATGAGCAGTTCTTC.

This clonotype was seen many times. V gene TRBV29-1 combines with J gene TRBJ2-2; possibly TRBD1 for D (5 bases). V dropped 6 bases and J dropped 0 bases, with 8 bases sitting between them. CDR1 and CDR2 from the germline V gene are SQVTM and ANQGSEA. This CDR3 is 13 amino acids long. The CDR3 loop reads CSVQAPNTGELFF. In nucleotides, the CDR3 is TGCAGCGTACAGGCTCCGAACACCGGGGAGCTGTTTTTT.

This clonotype was seen ten or more times. The gene calls are TRBV29-1 and TRBJ2-3; 9 nucleotides align to TRBD1. With V trimmed by 0 bases and J by 2 bases, 9 bases remained unmatched. Germline CDR1 and CDR2: SQVTM and ANQGSEA. The CDR3 is made up of 17 amino acids. The CDR3 DNA is TGCAGCGTTGAAGATACAGGGGGCCGGGGTCCCACAGATACGCAGTATTTT. This codes for CSVEDTGGRGPTDTQYF.

This clonotype was counted many times. As DNA, the CDR3 is TGTGCCAGCAGTCCAGCCTCTGGGTATAGCAATCAGCCCCAGCATTTT. It specifies CASSPASGYSNQPQHF. The chain recombines TRBV12-3 or TRBV12-4 with TRBJ1-5; D remains ambiguous. V was trimmed by 5 bases and J by 0 bases, leaving 14 bases between them. CDR3 length equals 16 residues.

The gene calls are TRBV27 and TRBJ2-7; D gene unclear. CDR1 is MNHEY, CDR2 SMNVEV, per germline (reference sequence). CDR3 size: 14 residues. Trimming took off 6 bases at V and 5 bases at J, with 17 bases between the two ends. The CDR3 sequence is CASSQTAVFHEQYV. CDR3 coding DNA: TGTGCCAGCAGCCAGACGGCGGTTTTCCACGAGCAGTACGTC.

This clonotype came up many times. The V and J genes are TRBV4-1 and TRBJ1-1; 7 positions agree with TRBD1. CDR3 length equals 13 residues. Germline loops: CDR1 MGHRA, CDR2 YSYEKL. V lost 2 bases, J lost 3 bases, and 0 bases stayed unmatched. The CDR3 nucleotides read TGCGCCAGCAGCCAACAGGGGGACACTGAAGCTTTCTTT. It is translated as CASSQQGDTEAFF.

This clonotype was detected ten times or more. This chain uses TRBV5-1 with TRBJ2-5, with TRBD1 matching over 8 bases. Germline V CDR1 and CDR2: SGHRS, YFSETQ. With 3 bases clipped from V and 3 bases from J, the junction kept 7 bases outside the gene matches. The CDR3 sequence is 15 residues long. For the CDR3, the DNA is TGCGCCAGCAGCTGGGGGGTGACAGGGGAAGAGACCCAGTACTTC. Translated: CASSWGVTGEETQYF.

The genes are TRBV7-2 and TRBJ1-2; a weak D match, TRBD1 (5 bases). CDR1 and CDR2 from the germline V gene are SGHTA and FQGNSA. V was cut by 1 base and J by 6 bases, with 12 bases left in between. CDR3 length: 14 amino acids. The CDR3 bases are TGTGCCAGCAGCTTAGGAAGGGGCGCGGATGGCTACACCTTC. Protein product: CASSLGRGADGYTF.

This clonotype was picked up many times. This chain uses TRBV5-6 with TRBJ2-1, with a tentative D call TRBD2 (5 bases). The length of the CDR3 is 16 residues. Germline values: CDR1 SGHDT, CDR2 YYEEEE. Trimming cost V 6 bases and J 4 bases, with 20 bases left between them. The CDR3 sequence: CASTLGEDSHYNEQFF. CDR3 sequence (DNA): TGTGCCAGCACCCTTGGCGAGGACTCCCATTACAATGAGCAGTTCTTC.

The genes are TRBV5-1 and TRBJ2-7; 12 nucleotides line up with TRBD2. V was clipped by 0 bases and J by 0 bases; unmatched bases: 7. Germline CDR1 SGHRS, CDR2 YFSETQ. CDR3 length: 18 amino acids. The CDR3 is CASSLDTTSGRNSYEQYF. Here the CDR3 DNA reads TGCGCCAGCAGCTTGGATACAACTAGCGGGAGGAACTCCTACGAGCAGTACTTC.

In this sample, this clonotype turned up a few times. The CDR3 is CSARGLILRTDTQYF. DNA of the CDR3: TGCAGTGCTAGGGGACTCATCCTTCGCACAGATACGCAGTATTTT. The V and J genes are TRBV20-1 and TRBJ2-3; tentative D call: TRBD2 (6 bases). CDR3 size: 15 residues. The V gene lost 3 bases and the J gene lost 1 base, with 14 bases spanning the gap. Per the germline V gene, CDR1 is DFQATT and CDR2 is SNEGSKA (reference sequence).

V is TRBV3-1 and J is TRBJ2-1, with unresolved D. CDR3 length equals 16 residues. Between the trimmed V and J ends, which lost 0 bases and 1 base, there was a span of 10 bases. Germline V gene data show CDR1 as LGHDT and CDR2 as YNNKEL (reference sequence). The CDR3 DNA reads as TGTGCCAGCAGCCAAGACGGAAGCGTTTCCTACAATGAGCAGTTCTTC. Protein product: CASSQDGSVSYNEQFF.

The gene calls are TRBV11-2 and TRBJ2-1; 10 positions match TRBD2. The V and J ends lost 6 bases and 4 bases, in that order; junction bases with no gene match: 6. Germline values: CDR1 SGHAT, CDR2 FQNNGV. This CDR3 is 15 amino acids long. The CDR3 bases are TGTGCCAGCAGACAAGCGGGGGGGCTATACAATGAGCAGTTCTTC. Residues: CASRQAGGLYNEQFF. Drawing the rest from reference TRBV11-2 and TRBJ2-1, the complete variable domain is EAGVAQSPRYKIIEKRQSVAFWCNPISGHATLYWYQQILGQGPKLLIQFQNNGVVDDSQLPKDRFSAERLKGVDSTLKIQPAKLEDSAVYLCASRQAGGLYNEQFFGPGTRLTVL.

This clonotype was counted many times. CDR3 loop: CASSLAADWDEQFF. CDR3 DNA sequence: TGTGCCAGCAGCTTAGCGGCGGACTGGGATGAGCAGTTCTTC. The gene calls are TRBV13 and TRBJ2-1; maybe TRBD2 (5 bases). This CDR3 has 14 residues. Germline CDR1 is PRHDT and CDR2 is FYEKMQ (reference sequence). Trimming pared 1 base from V and 8 bases from J, leaving 12 bases between.

This clonotype came up a few times. The gene calls are TRBV4-1 and TRBJ2-2, with 9 bases matching TRBD2. The V gene's germline CDR1 is MGHRA and CDR2 YSYEKL. The CDR3 runs 21 residues. Trimming at V came to 1 base and at J to 0 bases, leaving 15 bases not matched to a gene. This chain's CDR3 is CASSQGFPGLAKGSNTGELFF. CDR3 nucleotides: TGCGCCAGCAGCCAAGGATTCCCGGGACTAGCTAAAGGGTCGAACACCGGGGAGCTGTTTTTT.

This clonotype was counted only a few times. This rearrangement joins TRBV6-5 to TRBJ1-1; D not certain. This CDR3 has 13 amino acids. Germline values: CDR1 MNHEY, CDR2 SVGAGI. Trimming took 0 bases from V and 5 from J, leaving 7 bases between them. CDR3 residues: CASSYSMVTEAFF. The DNA of the CDR3 is TGTGCCAGCAGTTACTCGATGGTAACTGAAGCTTTCTTT.

The V call is TRBV10-3, the J call TRBJ2-1, with TRBD2 identical over 9 bases. The germline V gene encodes CDR1 ENHRY and CDR2 SYGVKD. Trimming took 3 bases from V and 2 from J; bases not matched to a gene: 5. The CDR3 loop spans 16 amino acids. CDR3 coding DNA: TGTGCCATCAGTGATTGGAGCGGGAGGACCTACAATGAGCAGTTCTTC. Its protein is CAISDWSGRTYNEQFF.

The table lists this clonotype with many counts. As DNA, the CDR3 is TGTGCCAGCAGCCAAGGTCCCTGGAGAGATACGCAGTATTTT. It codes for CASSQGPWRDTQYF. The rearrangement links TRBV14 to TRBJ2-3; no clear D gene. The CDR3 loop spans 14 amino acids. With 1 base removed from V and 5 bases from J, the gap between germline ends came to 10 bases. Germline lookup yields CDR1 SGHDN and CDR2 FVKESK.

This clonotype was detected many times. The CDR3 nucleotides read TGCGCCAGCATCCCACAGACTAGCAGTAGCACAGATACGCAGTATTTT. Translation gives CASIPQTSSSTDTQYF. J is TRBJ2-3 and V is TRBV4-1, with TRBD2 matching over 7 bases. Germline assignment: CDR1 MGHRA and CDR2 YSYEKL. V shed 7 bases, J shed 0 bases, and the junction held 10 bases outside the gene matches. The CDR3 is made up of 16 amino acids.

This sequence joins TRBV19 and TRBJ2-1; D gene uncertain. Germline lookup yields CDR1 LNHDA and CDR2 SQIVND (reference sequence). V lost 1 base, J lost 9 bases, and 7 bases lay in between. This CDR3 is 12 amino acids long. The CDR3 nucleotides read TGTGCCAGTAGTATAGGAGCTGCTGAGCAGTTCTTC. Residues: CASSIGAAEQFF.

The table lists this clonotype with many counts. The chain is built from TRBV29-1 and TRBJ1-2, with D unclear. The length of the CDR3 is 13 residues. Between the trimmed V and J ends, which lost 0 bases and 2 bases, there was a span of 7 bases. The germline V gene has CDR1 SQVTM and CDR2 ANQGSEA. As DNA, the CDR3 is TGCAGCGTTGAAGATCTGGTGAACTATGGCTACACCTTC. Encoded protein: CSVEDLVNYGYTF.